A single sample gave rise to the 32 T cell receptor beta chains below, sequenced in a study of monozygotic twins with inflammatory bowel disease. TCRdb re-called the 5' RACE reads; one entry per CDR3 protein, DNA not given. Recorded for this sample: 420,000 or so distinct CDR3 sequences. The material sequenced was blood. The receptors derive from a human donor with ulcerative colitis or Crohn's disease, or a healthy co-twin of an affected twin (not recorded which).

The CDR3 sequence: CATSRGFGSSQETQYF. The chain combines TRBV15 with TRBJ2-5; TCRdb designates TRBD2, a call that cannot be tested without DNA. Germline V CDR1 and CDR2: LNHNV, YYDKDF (reference sequence). This CDR3 is 16 amino acids long.

The chain employs TRBV7-2 and TRBJ1-4. This CDR3 has 15 amino acids. CDR1 SGHTA and CDR2 FQGNSA come from the germline V gene. CDR3 sequence reads: CASSRERGFNEKLFF.

This sequence joins TRBV6-1 and TRBJ2-7; the TRBD1 assignment by TCRdb is unverifiable without DNA. Germline values: CDR1 MNHNS, CDR2 SASEGT. The CDR3 extends over 16 amino acids. The CDR3 is CASSDTQGARSYEQYF.

The chain is built from TRBV28 and TRBJ2-5; no DNA is available, so the TRBD2 call from TCRdb remains unchecked. Germline V gene sequence: CDR1 MDHEN, CDR2 SYDVKM. The CDR3 is made up of 14 amino acids. CDR3 in amino acids: CAIHRASGSETQYF. The full variable domain, with the rest looked up from reference TRBV28 and TRBJ2-5, is DVKVTQSSRYLVKRTGEKVFLECVQDMDHENMFWYRQDPGLGLRLIYFSYDVKMKEKGDIPEGYSVSREKKERFSLILESASTNQTSMYLCAIHRASGSETQYFGPGTRLLVL.

This rearrangement joins TRBV7-2 to TRBJ1-6; TCRdb's D call of TRBD1 is untestable without DNA. Germline-derived CDR1 and CDR2 are SGHTA and FQGNSA. The CDR3 contains 14 residues. This chain's CDR3 is CASSFTGGVSPLHF.

This chain uses TRBV6-5 with TRBJ1-2. CDR3 size: 15 residues. Germline CDR1 is MNHEY and CDR2 is SVGAGI. CDR3 residues: CASSYSDGPREGYTF.

V is TRBV10-3 and J is TRBJ1-2; the D call of TRBD1 rests on TCRdb alone, since no DNA is present to check it. The germline V gene encodes CDR1 ENHRY and CDR2 SYGVKD. The CDR3 totals 13 residues. CDR3 in amino acids: CAISGAGAYGYTF.

The chain combines TRBV10-3 with TRBJ2-1; TCRdb proposes TRBD1, but this gene call is untestable without DNA. The germline gives CDR1 ENHRY, CDR2 SYGVKD. The CDR3 totals 14 residues. The CDR3 protein is CATQMGQAYNEQFF.

The rearrangement joins TRBV2 to TRBJ1-1; TCRdb's D call, TRBD1, is unchecked because there is no DNA. Germline CDR1 is SNHLY and CDR2 is FYNNEI. The CDR3 is 13 residues long. CDR3: CASTGVLNTEAFF.

The gene calls are TRBV30 and TRBJ2-1. CDR3 size: 13 residues. Germline CDR1 and CDR2: GTSNPN and SVGIG (reference sequence). CDR3 amino acids: CAWQPPRYNEQFF.

The chain uses TRBV7-2 and TRBJ1-2. This CDR3 contains 17 residues. Germline V lookup: CDR1 SGHTA, CDR2 FQGNSA. CDR3 loop: CASWDGSLQENIYGYTF.

This sequence joins TRBV6-1 and TRBJ2-2; as DNA is missing, the TRBD1 call by TCRdb cannot be tested. Germline V CDR1 and CDR2: MNHNS, SASEGT. The CDR3 is made up of 15 amino acids. The CDR3 is CASSPGQKNTGELFF.

The rearrangement links TRBV11-2 to TRBJ2-7; absent DNA, TCRdb's TRBD2 call cannot be checked. Germline V gene data show CDR1 as SGHAT and CDR2 as FQNNGV. CDR3 size: 12 residues. The chain's CDR3 is CASSSGPIGQYF.

The chain uses TRBV3-1 and TRBJ2-5. The CDR3 runs 15 residues. In germline, CDR1 is LGHDT, CDR2 YNNKEL (reference sequence). The chain's CDR3 is CASSQEATLQETQYF.

This sequence joins TRBV20-1 and TRBJ1-1. The CDR3 covers 15 residues. Germline V gene data show CDR1 as DFQATT and CDR2 as SNEGSKA (reference sequence). The CDR3 spells CSARRGLRGSTEAFF.

The rearrangement links TRBV15 to TRBJ1-2. Per the germline V gene, CDR1 is LNHNV and CDR2 is YYDKDF (reference sequence). The CDR3 totals 15 residues. CDR3 in amino acids: CATSRETAAIYGYTF. The whole variable domain, filled in from reference TRBV15 and TRBJ1-2, reads DAMVIQNPRYQVTQFGKPVTLSCSQTLNHNVMYWYQQKSSQAPKLLFHYYDKDFNNEADTPDNFQSRRPNTSFCFLDIRSPGLGDTAMYLCATSRETAAIYGYTFGSGTRLTVV.

The chain links TRBV7-9 to TRBJ1-4; the TCRdb D gene call, TRBD1, has no DNA to confirm it. In germline, CDR1 is SEHNR, CDR2 FQNEAQ (reference sequence). There are 17 residues in the CDR3. This CDR3 reads CASRAGTGGSANEKLFF.

The J gene is TRBJ2-1, the V gene TRBV5-4; TCRdb selects TRBD2, and the lack of DNA leaves this call unchecked. The V gene's germline CDR1 is SGHNT and CDR2 YYREEE (reference sequence). The CDR3 extends over 15 amino acids. The CDR3 here is CASRIAGGPDNEQFF. The full variable domain, completed using reference TRBV5-4 and TRBJ2-1, is ETGVTQSPTHLIKTRGQQVTLRCSSQSGHNTVSWYQQALGQGPQFIFQYYREEENGRGNFPPRFSGLQFPNYSSELNVNALELDDSALYLCASRIAGGPDNEQFFGPGTRLTVL.

The rearrangement joins TRBV5-1 to TRBJ2-3; TCRdb gives TRBD2 as the D gene, but with no DNA this cannot be confirmed. This CDR3 contains 14 residues. Germline V gene data show CDR1 as SGHRS and CDR2 as YFSETQ. The CDR3 here is CASSSPAGGDTQYF.

J is TRBJ2-1 and V is TRBV7-2; TCRdb designates TRBD2, a call that cannot be tested without DNA. Germline assignment: CDR1 SGHTA and CDR2 FQGNSA. This CDR3 is built from 15 residues. CDR3 in amino acids: CASGSSGSSINEQFF.

This chain connects TRBV20-1 to TRBJ2-5; absent DNA, TCRdb's TRBD2 call cannot be checked. The CDR3 covers 15 residues. CDR1 is DFQATT, CDR2 SNEGSKA, per germline (reference sequence). CDR3 residues: CSARVSGRAWETQYF.

The V call is TRBV7-9, the J call TRBJ2-5; as DNA is missing, the TRBD1 call by TCRdb cannot be tested. Germline CDR1 reads SEHNR; CDR2 reads FQNEAQ (reference sequence). The CDR3 totals 16 residues. CDR3 in amino acids: CASSYRTGRLQETQYF. Supplemented by reference TRBV7-9 and TRBJ2-5, the full variable domain reads DTGVSQNPRHKITKRGQNVTFRCDPISEHNRLYWYRQTLGQGPEFLTYFQNEAQLEKSRLLSDRFSAERPKGSFSTLEIQRTEQGDSAMYLCASSYRTGRLQETQYFGPGTRLLVL.

This chain joins TRBV7-2 and TRBJ2-7. This CDR3 has 12 amino acids. CDR1 is SGHTA and CDR2 is FQGNSA in the germline V gene. The CDR3 sequence is CASSSSRNEQYF. The full variable domain, rest sourced from reference TRBV7-2 and TRBJ2-7, is GAGVSQSPSNKVTEKGKDVELRCDPISGHTALYWYRQSLGQGLEFLIYFQGNSAPDKSGLPSDRFSAERTGGSVSTLTIQRTQQEDSAVYLCASSSSRNEQYFGPGTRLTVT.

The chain couples TRBV27 to TRBJ1-3; TCRdb's assignment of TRBD1 cannot be checked, as there is no DNA. The CDR3 has 13 amino acids. The germline gives CDR1 MNHEY, CDR2 SMNVEV (reference sequence). The CDR3 here is CASRGLSGNTIYF.

CDR3 in amino acids: CASKEDRGPREQYF. The chain has TRBV5-1 and TRBJ2-7; without DNA, the TCRdb call of TRBD1 cannot be checked. Germline V gene sequence: CDR1 SGHRS, CDR2 YFSETQ. The CDR3 spans 14 residues.

This chain links TRBV27 with TRBJ2-5; the D call of TRBD2 rests on TCRdb alone, since no DNA is present to check it. The CDR3 spans 14 residues. From germline, CDR1 is MNHEY and CDR2 SMNVEV (reference sequence). The CDR3 protein is CASSLQGGQETQYF.

The genes are TRBV18 and TRBJ2-7. Germline V gene sequence: CDR1 KGHSH, CDR2 LQKENI. The CDR3 consists of 15 residues. CDR3 protein: CASSPPRSSAWEQYF. The variable domain in full, completed from reference TRBV18 and TRBJ2-7, reads NAGVMQNPRHLVRRRGQEARLRCSPMKGHSHVYWYRQLPEEGLKFMVYLQKENIIDESGMPKERFSAEFPKEGPSILRIQQVVRGDSAAYFCASSPPRSSAWEQYFGPGTRLTVT.

The genes are TRBV5-6 and TRBJ2-1; the TCRdb call, TRBD1, lacks DNA for checking. CDR1 is SGHDT, CDR2 YYEEEE, per germline. CDR3 length: 16 amino acids. The chain's CDR3 is CASSFKVGTGYNEQFF.

The V call is TRBV6-1, the J call TRBJ2-7; TCRdb gives TRBD1 as the D gene, but with no DNA this cannot be confirmed. Germline CDR1 and CDR2: MNHNS and SASEGT. The CDR3 spans 13 residues. This CDR3 reads CASKAGSWGEIHF.

V usage is TRBV6-5 and J usage is TRBJ2-3; TCRdb reports TRBD2, a call that lacks DNA to check it against. Germline CDR1 is MNHEY and CDR2 is SVGAGI. There are 13 residues in the CDR3. The chain's CDR3 is CASSYRDAGSQYF.

The V call is TRBV19, the J call TRBJ2-3; TCRdb indicates TRBD1, and absent DNA this call remains unverified. Germline V CDR1 and CDR2: LNHDA, SQIVND (reference sequence). This CDR3 has 15 residues. CDR3 sequence reads: CASSTRDRNTDTQYF.

The CDR3 loop reads CASSQDMGGYGYTF. The chain uses TRBV4-3 and TRBJ1-2; lacking DNA, the TRBD1 call made by TCRdb goes unchecked. The CDR3 contains 14 residues. CDR1 and CDR2 (germline): LGHNA, YSLEER.